This T cell receptor (beta chain) was recorded in a study of T cell repertoires in cytomegalovirus infection (dated by TCRdb to the late 2010s). Describing the broader study: The HLA type of each donor mattered for the analysis, because public TCR beta signatures pointed to carriage of CMV infection along with the matching HLA type.

Overall study results and their limits: In both this cohort and an independent cohort of approximately 350 donors, the cumulative frequency of public TCR beta family members distinguished carriers of CMV infection plus the relevant HLA type. The ex vivo response was dominated by HLA-C-restricted CMV-specific TCR beta clonotypes, which also provided the single most frequent clonotype in two of eight donors.

Worth noting for this clonotype: Its binding antigen is unknown. No much larger clone exists at a distance of one base, and base qualities are not known.

Sequencing was carried out with an Illumina HiSeq 1500. TCRdb reprocessing: public reads trimmed at Q25 with fastp, clones called with MiXCR, in-frame beta chains kept. Duplicate CDR3 protein sequences are folded into a single record with the most common DNA and genes. The sample table lists around 530,000 distinct CDR3 sequences, more than 15% of them with a count of one. The leading ten clones occupy roughly a quarter of the sample. V has 6 bases trimmed and J has 3 bases trimmed; junction bases matching no gene number 14. The germline V gene specifies MDHEN as CDR1 and SYDVKM as CDR2. The CDR3 covers 17 residues, taking in both the cysteine and the phenylalanine. The entry retains the CDR3 DNA only, 51 bases that are in frame from base 1.

The sequenced sample consisted of CD8+ T cells from PBMCs. The TCR originated in a human donor in good health (CMV status not recorded). Some clones in this sample may be carry-over from other donors' samples. The rearrangement combines TRBV28 with TRBJ1-5, with 7 junctional bases fitting TRBD1. The CDR3 protein: CASSFSRGNMYNQPQHF. At the DNA level, the sequence is TGTGCCAGCAGCTTTAGCAGGGGGAATATGTACAATCAGCCCCAGCATTTT.